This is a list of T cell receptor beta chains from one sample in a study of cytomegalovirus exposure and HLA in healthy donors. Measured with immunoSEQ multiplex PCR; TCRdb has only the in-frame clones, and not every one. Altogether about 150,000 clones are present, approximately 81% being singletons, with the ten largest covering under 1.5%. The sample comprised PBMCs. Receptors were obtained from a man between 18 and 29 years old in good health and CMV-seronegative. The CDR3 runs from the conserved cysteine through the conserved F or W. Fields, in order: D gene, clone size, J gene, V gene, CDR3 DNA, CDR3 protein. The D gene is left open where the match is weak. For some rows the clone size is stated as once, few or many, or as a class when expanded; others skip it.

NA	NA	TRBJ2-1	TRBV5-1	TGCGCCAGCAGCTTCCGCACAAGCTCCTACAATGAGCAGTTCTTC	CASSFRTSSYNEQFF
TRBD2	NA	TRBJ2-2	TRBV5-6	TGTGCCAGCAGCTCCGGCGAGCGGGAGGGCCTTGGGACCGGGGAGCTGTTTTTT	CASSSGEREGLGTGELFF
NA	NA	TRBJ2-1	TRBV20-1	TGCAGTGCCCCCCGTTGGGCCACGGAGGTCTTC	CSAPRWATEVF
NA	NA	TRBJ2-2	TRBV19	TGTGCCAGTAGACCAGGGAACACCGGGGAGCTGTTTTTT	CASRPGNTGELFF
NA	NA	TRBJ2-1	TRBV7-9	TGTGCCAGCAGCCGCCCTACCTCCAATGAGCAGTTCTTC	CASSRPTSNEQFF
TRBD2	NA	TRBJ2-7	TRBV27	TGTGCCAGCAGTCCTACCGGGACTAGCATCGAGTACTTC	CASSPTGTSIEYF
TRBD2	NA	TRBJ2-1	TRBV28	TGTGCCAGCACCAGCGGGAGGGCCCTCCATGAGCAGTTCTTC	CASTSGRALHEQFF
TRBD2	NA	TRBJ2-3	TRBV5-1	TGCGCCAGCAGCTGGACGAAGCGGGAGAGTCAAGATACGCAGTATTTT	CASSWTKRESQDTQYF
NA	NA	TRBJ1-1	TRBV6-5	TGTGCCAGCAGGTTCCAGAACACTGAAGCTTTCTTT	CASRFQNTEAFF
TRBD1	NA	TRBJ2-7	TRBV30	TGTGCCTGGAGGGACAGGGGGCGATACGAGCAGTACTTC	CAWRDRGRYEQYF
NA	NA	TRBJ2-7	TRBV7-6	TGTGCCAGCAGCTTACGCGGGGGCAGCACCTACGAGCAGTACTTC	CASSLRGGSTYEQYF
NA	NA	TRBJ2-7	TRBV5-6	TGTGCCAGCAGCCTCGGGAAAAGTAACTACGAGCAGTACTTC	CASSLGKSNYEQYF
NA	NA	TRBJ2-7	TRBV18	TGTGCCAGCTCAACCACCGGACACGAACTCTACGAGCAGTACTTC	CASSTTGHELYEQYF
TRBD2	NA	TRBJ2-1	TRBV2	TGTGCCAGCTCCGGGACTAGCGGCAACCATAAGCAGTTCTTC	CASSGTSGNHKQFF
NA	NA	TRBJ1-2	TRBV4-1	TGCGCCAGCAGCCAAGATGCAGGGGCCCCTAACTATGGCTACACCTTC	CASSQDAGAPNYGYTF
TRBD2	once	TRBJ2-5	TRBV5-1	TGCGCCAGCAGCTTCGTTGCGGGAGGGCCAGGCACCCAGTACTTC	CASSFVAGGPGTQYF
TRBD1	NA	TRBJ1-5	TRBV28	TGTGCCAGCAGTTTAGGGGACAGGGTAACTCAGCCCCAGCATTTT	CASSLGDRVTQPQHF
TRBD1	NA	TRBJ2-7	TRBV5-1	TGCGCCAGCAGCTTGCCGGGACAGGTGCCCTACGAGCAGTACTTC	CASSLPGQVPYEQYF
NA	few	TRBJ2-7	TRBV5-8	TGTGCCAGCCTTCCCTACTACGAGCAGTACTTC	CASLPYYEQYF
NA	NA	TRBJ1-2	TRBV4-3	TGCGCCAGCAGCCAAGATCTAGCAGGGGCTCCCCATGGCTACACCTTC	CASSQDLAGAPHGYTF
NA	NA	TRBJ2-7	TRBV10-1	TGCGCCAGCAGTGGGCAAGCAGGCGAGCAGTACTTC	CASSGQAGEQYF
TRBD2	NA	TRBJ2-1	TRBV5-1	TGCGCCAGCAGAAACACTAGCGGTTCCTACAATGAGCAGTTCTTC	CASRNTSGSYNEQFF
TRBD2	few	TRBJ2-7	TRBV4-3	TGCGCCAGCAGCCAAGATGGGACTAGCGGGAGAATCTACGAGCAGTACTTC	CASSQDGTSGRIYEQYF
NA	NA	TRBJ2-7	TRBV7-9	TGTGCCAGCAGCCCGCCGAGCTACGAGCAGTACTTC	CASSPPSYEQYF
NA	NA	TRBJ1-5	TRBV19	TGTGCCAGTAGTATAACAGGGAACGGTCAGCCCCAGCATTTT	CASSITGNGQPQHF
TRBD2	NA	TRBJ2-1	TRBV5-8	TGTGCCAGCAGCGCGGGACTAGCGGGAGGGAAGGGGAGGAATGAGCAGTTCTTC	CASSAGLAGGKGRNEQFF
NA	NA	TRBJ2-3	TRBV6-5	TGTGCCAGCAGTTCCAAGTCCAGATTGGAGTATTTT	CASSSKSRLEYF
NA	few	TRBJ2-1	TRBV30	TGTGCCTGGAGTGTACTCTACCGCGATGAGCAGTTCTTC	CAWSVLYRDEQFF